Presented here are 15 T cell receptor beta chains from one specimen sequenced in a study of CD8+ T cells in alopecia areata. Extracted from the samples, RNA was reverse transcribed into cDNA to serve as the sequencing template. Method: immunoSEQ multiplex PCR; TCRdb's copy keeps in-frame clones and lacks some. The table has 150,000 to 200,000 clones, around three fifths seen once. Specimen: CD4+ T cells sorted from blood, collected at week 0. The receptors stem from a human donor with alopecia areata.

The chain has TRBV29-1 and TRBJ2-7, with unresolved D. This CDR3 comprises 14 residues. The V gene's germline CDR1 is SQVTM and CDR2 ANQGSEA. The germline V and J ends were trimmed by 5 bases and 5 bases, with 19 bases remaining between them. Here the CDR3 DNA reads TGCAGCGTTTCCACACGGTTGACCCCCAACGAGCAGTACTTC. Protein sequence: CSVSTRLTPNEQYF.

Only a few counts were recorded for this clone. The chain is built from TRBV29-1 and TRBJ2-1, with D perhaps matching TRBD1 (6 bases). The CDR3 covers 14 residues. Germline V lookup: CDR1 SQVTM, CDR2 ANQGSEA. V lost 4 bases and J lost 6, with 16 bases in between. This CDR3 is CSVAAGVGSNEQFF. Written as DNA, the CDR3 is TGCAGCGTTGCGGCAGGGGTAGGTTCCAATGAGCAGTTCTTC.

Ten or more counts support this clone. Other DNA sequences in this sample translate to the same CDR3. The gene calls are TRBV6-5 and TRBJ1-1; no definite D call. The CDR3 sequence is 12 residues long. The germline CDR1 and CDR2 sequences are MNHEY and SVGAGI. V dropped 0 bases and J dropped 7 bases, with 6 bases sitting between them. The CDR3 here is CASSYSGSEAFF. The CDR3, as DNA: TGTGCCAGCAGTTACTCTGGGAGTGAAGCTTTCTTT.

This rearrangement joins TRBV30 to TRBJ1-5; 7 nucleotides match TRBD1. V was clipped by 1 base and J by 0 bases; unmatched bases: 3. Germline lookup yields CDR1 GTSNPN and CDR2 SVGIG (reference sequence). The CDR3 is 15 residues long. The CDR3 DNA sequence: TGTGCCTGGAGTGGGGACAGCTATAGCAATCAGCCCCAGCATTTT. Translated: CAWSGDSYSNQPQHF.

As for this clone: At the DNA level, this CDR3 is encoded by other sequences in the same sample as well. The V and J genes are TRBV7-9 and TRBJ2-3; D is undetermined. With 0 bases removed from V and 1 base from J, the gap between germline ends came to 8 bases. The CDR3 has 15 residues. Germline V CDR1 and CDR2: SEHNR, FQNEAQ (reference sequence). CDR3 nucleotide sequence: TGTGCCAGCAGCTTAGCGTCGGGTGGCACAGATACGCAGTATTTT. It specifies CASSLASGGTDTQYF.

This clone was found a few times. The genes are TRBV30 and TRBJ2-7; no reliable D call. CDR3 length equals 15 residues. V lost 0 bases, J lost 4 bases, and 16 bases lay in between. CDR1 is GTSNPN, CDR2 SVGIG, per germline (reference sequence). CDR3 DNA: TGTGCCTGGAGTGTACGCTCCAGCAATTATTACGAGCAGTACTTC. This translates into CAWSVRSSNYYEQYF. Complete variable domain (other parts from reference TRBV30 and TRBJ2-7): SQTIHQWPATLVQPVGSPLSLECTVEGTSNPNLYWYRQAAGRGLQLLFYSVGIGQISSEVPQNLSASRPQDRQFILSSKKLLLSDSGFYLCAWSVRSSNYYEQYFGPGTRLTVT.

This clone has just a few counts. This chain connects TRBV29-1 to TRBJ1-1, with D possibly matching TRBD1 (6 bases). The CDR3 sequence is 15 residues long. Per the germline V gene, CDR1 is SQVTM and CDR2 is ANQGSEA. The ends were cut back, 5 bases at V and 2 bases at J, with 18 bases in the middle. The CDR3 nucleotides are TGCAGCGTTCAACAGGGACTTACGGGTAACACTGAAGCTTTCTTT. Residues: CSVQQGLTGNTEAFF.

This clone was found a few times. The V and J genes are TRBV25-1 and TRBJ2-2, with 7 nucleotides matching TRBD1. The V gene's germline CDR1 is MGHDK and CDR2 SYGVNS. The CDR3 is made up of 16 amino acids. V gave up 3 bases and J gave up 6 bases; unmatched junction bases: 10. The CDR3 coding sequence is TGTGCCAGCAGTGATAGGAGACAGGGAAGGGCCGGGGAGCTGTTTTTT. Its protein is CASSDRRQGRAGELFF.

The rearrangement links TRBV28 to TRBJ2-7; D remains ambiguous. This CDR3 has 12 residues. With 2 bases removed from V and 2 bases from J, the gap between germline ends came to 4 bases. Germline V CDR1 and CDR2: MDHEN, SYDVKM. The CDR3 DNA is TGTGCCAGCAGTTTAGGAGCCTACGAGCAGTACTTC. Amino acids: CASSLGAYEQYF. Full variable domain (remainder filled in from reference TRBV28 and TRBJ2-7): DVKVTQSSRYLVKRTGEKVFLECVQDMDHENMFWYRQDPGLGLRLIYFSYDVKMKEKGDIPEGYSVSREKKERFSLILESASTNQTSMYLCASSLGAYEQYFGPGTRLTVT.

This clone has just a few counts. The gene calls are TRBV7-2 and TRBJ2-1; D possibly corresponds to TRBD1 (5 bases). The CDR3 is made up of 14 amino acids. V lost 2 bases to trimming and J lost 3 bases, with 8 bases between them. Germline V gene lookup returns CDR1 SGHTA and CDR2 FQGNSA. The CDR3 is CASSLLQGYNEQFF. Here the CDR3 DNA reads TGTGCCAGCAGCTTACTTCAGGGCTACAATGAGCAGTTCTTC.

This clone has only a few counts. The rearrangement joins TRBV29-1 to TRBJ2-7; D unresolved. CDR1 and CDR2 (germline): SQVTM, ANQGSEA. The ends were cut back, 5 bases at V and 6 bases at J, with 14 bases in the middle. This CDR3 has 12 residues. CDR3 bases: TGCAGCGTTCAGTCGTTTGGCGCCGAGCAGTACTTC. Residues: CSVQSFGAEQYF.

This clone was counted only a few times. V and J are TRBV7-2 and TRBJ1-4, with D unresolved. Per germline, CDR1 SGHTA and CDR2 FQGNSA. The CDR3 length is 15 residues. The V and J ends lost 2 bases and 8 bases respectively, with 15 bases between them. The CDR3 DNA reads TGTGCCAGCAGCTTACAGAGCAGTCATGACGAAAAACTGTTTTTT. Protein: CASSLQSSHDEKLFF. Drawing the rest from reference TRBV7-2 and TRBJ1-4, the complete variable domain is GAGVSQSPSNKVTEKGKDVELRCDPISGHTALYWYRQSLGQGLEFLIYFQGNSAPDKSGLPSDRFSAERTGGSVSTLTIQRTQQEDSAVYLCASSLQSSHDEKLFFGSGTQLSVL.

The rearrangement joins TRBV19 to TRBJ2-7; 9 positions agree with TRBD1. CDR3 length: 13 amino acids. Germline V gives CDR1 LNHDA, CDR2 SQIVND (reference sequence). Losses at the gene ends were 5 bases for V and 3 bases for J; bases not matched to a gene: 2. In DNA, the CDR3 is TGTGCCAGTAGTTGGGACAGGGACTACGAGCAGTACTTC. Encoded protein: CASSWDRDYEQYF.

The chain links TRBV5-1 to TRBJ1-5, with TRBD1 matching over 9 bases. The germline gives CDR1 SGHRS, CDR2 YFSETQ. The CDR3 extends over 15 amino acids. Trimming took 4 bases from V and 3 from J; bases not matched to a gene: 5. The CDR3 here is CASSTGDRDNQPQHF. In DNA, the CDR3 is TGCGCCAGCAGCACCGGGGACAGGGACAATCAGCCCCAGCATTTT.

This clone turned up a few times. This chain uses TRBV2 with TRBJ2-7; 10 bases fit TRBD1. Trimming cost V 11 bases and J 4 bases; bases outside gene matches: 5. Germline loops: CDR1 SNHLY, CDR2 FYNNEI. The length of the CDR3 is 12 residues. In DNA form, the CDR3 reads TGTGCCGGAAGGACAGGGGGTTACGAGCAGTACTTC. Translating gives CAGRTGGYEQYF.